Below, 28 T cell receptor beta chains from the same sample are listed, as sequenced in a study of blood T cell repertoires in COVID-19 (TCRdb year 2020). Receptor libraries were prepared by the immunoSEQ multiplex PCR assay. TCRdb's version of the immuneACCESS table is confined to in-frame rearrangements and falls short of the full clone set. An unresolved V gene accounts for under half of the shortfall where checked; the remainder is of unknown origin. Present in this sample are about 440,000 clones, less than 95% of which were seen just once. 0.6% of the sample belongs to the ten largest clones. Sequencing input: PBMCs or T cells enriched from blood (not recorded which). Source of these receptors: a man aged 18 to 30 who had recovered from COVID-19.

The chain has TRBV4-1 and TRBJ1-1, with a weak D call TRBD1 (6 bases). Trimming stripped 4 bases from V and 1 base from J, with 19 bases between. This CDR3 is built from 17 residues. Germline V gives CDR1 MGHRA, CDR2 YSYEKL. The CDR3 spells CASSRNEGGGQNTEAFF. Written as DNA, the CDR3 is TGCGCCAGCAGCCGTAATGAGGGAGGGGGGCAGAACACTGAAGCTTTCTTT.

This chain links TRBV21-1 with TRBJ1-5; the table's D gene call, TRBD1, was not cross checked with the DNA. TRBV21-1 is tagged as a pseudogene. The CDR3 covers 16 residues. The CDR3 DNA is TGTGCCAGCAGCAAAGGTCGCAGGATGGGCAATCAGCCCCAGCATTTT. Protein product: CASSKGRRMGNQPQHF.

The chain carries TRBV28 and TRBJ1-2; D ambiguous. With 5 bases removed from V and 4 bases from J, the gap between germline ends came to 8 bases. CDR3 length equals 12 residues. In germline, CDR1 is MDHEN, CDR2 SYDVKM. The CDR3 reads CASSPPVYGYTF. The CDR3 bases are TGTGCCAGCAGTCCCCCGGTCTATGGCTACACCTTC.

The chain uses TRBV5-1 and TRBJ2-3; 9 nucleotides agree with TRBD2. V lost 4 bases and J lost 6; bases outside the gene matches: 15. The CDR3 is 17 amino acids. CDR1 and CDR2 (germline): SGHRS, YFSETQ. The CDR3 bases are TGCGCCAGCAGCAAAAGGCGGGAGGGGGTCACCGGCGATACGCAGTATTTT. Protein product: CASSKRREGVTGDTQYF.

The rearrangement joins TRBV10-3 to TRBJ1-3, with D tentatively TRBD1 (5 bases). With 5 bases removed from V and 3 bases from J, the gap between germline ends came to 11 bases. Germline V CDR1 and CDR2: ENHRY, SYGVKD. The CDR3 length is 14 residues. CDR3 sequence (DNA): TGTGCCATCAGTCAGCGACAGTTTGGAAACACCATATATTTT. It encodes CAISQRQFGNTIYF.

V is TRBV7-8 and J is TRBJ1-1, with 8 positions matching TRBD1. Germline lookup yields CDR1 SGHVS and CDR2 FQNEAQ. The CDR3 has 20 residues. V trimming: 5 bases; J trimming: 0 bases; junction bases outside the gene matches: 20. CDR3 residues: CASSPLPLSRQGKMNTEAFF. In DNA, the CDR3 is TGTGCCAGCAGCCCTTTACCTCTCTCGCGACAGGGGAAGATGAACACTGAAGCTTTCTTT.

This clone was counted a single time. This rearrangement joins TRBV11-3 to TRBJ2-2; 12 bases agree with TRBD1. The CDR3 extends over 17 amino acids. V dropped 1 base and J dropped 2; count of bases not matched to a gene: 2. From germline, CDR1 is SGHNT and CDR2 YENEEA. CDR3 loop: CASSLGGTGGNTGELFF. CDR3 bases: TGTGCCAGCAGCTTAGGCGGGACAGGGGGCAACACCGGGGAGCTGTTTTTT.

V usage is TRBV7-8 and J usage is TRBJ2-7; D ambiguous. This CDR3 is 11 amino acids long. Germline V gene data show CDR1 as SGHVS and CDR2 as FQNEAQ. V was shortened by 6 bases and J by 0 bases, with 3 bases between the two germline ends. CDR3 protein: CASSLSYEQYF. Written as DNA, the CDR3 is TGTGCCAGCAGTCTCTCCTACGAGCAGTACTTC.

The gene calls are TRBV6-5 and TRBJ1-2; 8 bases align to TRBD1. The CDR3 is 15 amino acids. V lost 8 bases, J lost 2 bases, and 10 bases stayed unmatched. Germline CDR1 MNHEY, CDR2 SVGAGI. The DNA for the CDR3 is TGTGCCAGCCTACAGGACAGGGCGCGAAACTATGGCTACACCTTC. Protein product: CASLQDRARNYGYTF.

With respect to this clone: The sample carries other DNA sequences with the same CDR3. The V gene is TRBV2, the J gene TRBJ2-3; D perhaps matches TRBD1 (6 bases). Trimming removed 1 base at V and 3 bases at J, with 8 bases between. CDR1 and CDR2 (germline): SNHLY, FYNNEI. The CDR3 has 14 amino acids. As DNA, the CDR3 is TGTGCCAGCAGTGAAGACAGGGCAACAGATACGCAGTATTTT. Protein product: CASSEDRATDTQYF.

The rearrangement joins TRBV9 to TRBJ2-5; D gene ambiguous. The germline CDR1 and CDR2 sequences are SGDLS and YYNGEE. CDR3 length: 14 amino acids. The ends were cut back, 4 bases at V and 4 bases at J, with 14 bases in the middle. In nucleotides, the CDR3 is TGTGCCAGCAGCCCTTACAGTGGGCGAGAGACCCAGTACTTC. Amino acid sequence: CASSPYSGRETQYF.

The CDR3 protein is CASSPGTVRGTEAFF. In nucleotides, the CDR3 is TGTGCCAGCAGCCCGGGGACAGTGAGGGGCACTGAAGCTTTCTTT. V is TRBV7-9 and J is TRBJ1-1; 7 bases align to TRBD1. Germline CDR1 is SEHNR and CDR2 is FQNEAQ (reference sequence). With 5 bases clipped from V and 4 bases from J, the junction kept 10 bases outside the gene matches. The CDR3 runs to 15 residues. The whole variable domain, remainder taken from reference TRBV7-9 and TRBJ1-1, is DTGVSQNPRHKITKRGQNVTFRCDPISEHNRLYWYRQTLGQGPEFLTYFQNEAQLEKSRLLSDRFSAERPKGSFSTLEIQRTEQGDSAMYLCASSPGTVRGTEAFFGQGTRLTVV.

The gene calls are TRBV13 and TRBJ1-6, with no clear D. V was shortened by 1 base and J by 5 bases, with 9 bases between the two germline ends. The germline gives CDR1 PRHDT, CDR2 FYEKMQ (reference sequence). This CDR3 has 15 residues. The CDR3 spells CASSLARSDNSPLHF. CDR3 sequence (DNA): TGTGCCAGCAGCTTAGCGAGGAGTGATAATTCACCCCTCCACTTT.

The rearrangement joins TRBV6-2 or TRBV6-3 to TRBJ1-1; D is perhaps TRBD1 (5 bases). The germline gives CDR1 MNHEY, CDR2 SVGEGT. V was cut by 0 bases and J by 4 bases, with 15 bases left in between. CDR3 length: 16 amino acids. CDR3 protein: CASSYSAAGITTEAFF. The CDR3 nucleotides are TGTGCCAGCAGTTACTCGGCGGCAGGGATTACCACTGAAGCTTTCTTT.

The CDR3 DNA reads TGCAGCGCCCCAAGTCAGGGAAGTGGAGCCTATGGCTACACCTTC. Translation: CSAPSQGSGAYGYTF. The chain recombines TRBV29-1 with TRBJ1-2; D may be TRBD1 (5 bases). Per the germline V gene, CDR1 is SQVTM and CDR2 is ANQGSEA. There are 15 residues in the CDR3. V lost 7 bases to trimming and J lost 4 bases, with 22 bases between them. Supplemented by reference TRBV29-1 and TRBJ1-2, the full variable domain reads SAVISQKPSRDICQRGTSLTIQCQVDSQVTMMFWYRQQPGQSLTLIATANQGSEATYESGFVIDKFPISRPNLTFSTLTVSNMSPEDSSIYLCSAPSQGSGAYGYTFGSGTRLTVV.

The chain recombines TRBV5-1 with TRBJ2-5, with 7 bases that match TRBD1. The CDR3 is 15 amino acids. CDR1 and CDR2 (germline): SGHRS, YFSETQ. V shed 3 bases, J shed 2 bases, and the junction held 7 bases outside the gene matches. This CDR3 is CASSWTGHPQETQYF. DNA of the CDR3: TGCGCCAGCAGCTGGACAGGCCATCCTCAAGAGACCCAGTACTTC.

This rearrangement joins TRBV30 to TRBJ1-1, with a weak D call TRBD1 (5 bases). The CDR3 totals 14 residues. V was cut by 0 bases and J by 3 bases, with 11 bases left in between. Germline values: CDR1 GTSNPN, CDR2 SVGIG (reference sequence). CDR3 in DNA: TGTGCCTGGAGTGTAGGGGCGGGGGACACTGAAGCTTTCTTT. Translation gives CAWSVGAGDTEAFF.

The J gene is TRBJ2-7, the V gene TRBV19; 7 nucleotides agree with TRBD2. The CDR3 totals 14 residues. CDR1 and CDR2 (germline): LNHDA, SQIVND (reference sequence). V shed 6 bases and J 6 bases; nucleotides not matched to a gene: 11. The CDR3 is CASRRTSLVSEQYF. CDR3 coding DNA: TGTGCCAGTAGAAGGACTAGTTTAGTTAGCGAGCAGTACTTC.

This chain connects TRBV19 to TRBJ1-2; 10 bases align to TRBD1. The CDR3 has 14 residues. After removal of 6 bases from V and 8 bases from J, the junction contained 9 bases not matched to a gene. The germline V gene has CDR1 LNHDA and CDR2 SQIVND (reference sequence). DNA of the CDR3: TGTGCCAGTAGGACGGGGACAGGGGTAGGGGGCTACACCTTC. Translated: CASRTGTGVGGYTF.

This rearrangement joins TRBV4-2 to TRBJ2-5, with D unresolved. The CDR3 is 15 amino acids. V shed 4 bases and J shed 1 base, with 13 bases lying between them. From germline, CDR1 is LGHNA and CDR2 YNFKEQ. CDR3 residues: CASSPLGQTQETQYF. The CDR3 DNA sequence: TGTGCCAGCAGCCCTTTGGGCCAGACCCAAGAGACCCAGTACTTC.

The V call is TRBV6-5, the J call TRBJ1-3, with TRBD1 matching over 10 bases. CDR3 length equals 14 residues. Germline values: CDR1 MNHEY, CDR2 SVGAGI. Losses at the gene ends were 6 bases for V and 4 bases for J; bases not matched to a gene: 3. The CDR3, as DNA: TGTGCCAGCAGGACAGGGGGCTACGGAAACACCATATATTTT. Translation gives CASRTGGYGNTIYF.

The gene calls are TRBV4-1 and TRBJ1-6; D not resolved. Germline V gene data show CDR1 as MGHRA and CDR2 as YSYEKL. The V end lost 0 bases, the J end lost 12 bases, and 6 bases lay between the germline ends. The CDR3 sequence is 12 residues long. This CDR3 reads CASSQDSVPLHF. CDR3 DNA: TGCGCCAGCAGCCAAGATTCAGTACCCCTCCACTTT.

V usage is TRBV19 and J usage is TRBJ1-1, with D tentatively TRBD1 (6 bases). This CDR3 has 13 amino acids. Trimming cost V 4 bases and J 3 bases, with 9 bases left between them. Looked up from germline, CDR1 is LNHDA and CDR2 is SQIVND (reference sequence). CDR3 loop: CASSKGGDTEAFF. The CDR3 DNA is TGTGCCAGTAGTAAAGGGGGGGACACTGAAGCTTTCTTT.

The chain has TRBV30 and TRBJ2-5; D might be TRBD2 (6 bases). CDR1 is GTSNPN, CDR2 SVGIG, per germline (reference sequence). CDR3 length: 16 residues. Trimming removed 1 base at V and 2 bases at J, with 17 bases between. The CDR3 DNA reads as TGTGCCTGGAGTGGGGACTTACTGGTGCTTCAAGAGACCCAGTACTTC. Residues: CAWSGDLLVLQETQYF. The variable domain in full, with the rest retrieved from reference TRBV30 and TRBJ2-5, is SQTIHQWPATLVQPVGSPLSLECTVEGTSNPNLYWYRQAAGRGLQLLFYSVGIGQISSEVPQNLSASRPQDRQFILSSKKLLLSDSGFYLCAWSGDLLVLQETQYFGPGTRLLVL.

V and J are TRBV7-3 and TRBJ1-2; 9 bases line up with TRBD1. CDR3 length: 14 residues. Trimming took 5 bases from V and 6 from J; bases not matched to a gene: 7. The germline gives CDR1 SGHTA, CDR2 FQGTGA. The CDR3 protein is CASSPGQGIDGYTF. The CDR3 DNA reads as TGTGCCAGCAGCCCCGGACAGGGGATAGATGGCTACACCTTC.

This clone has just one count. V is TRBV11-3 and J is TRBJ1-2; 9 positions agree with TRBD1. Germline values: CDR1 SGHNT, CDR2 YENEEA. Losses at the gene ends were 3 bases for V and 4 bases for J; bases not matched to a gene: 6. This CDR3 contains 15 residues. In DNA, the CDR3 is TGTGCCAGCAGCTTCCGGACAGGGGCAACCTATGGCTACACCTTC. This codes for CASSFRTGATYGYTF.

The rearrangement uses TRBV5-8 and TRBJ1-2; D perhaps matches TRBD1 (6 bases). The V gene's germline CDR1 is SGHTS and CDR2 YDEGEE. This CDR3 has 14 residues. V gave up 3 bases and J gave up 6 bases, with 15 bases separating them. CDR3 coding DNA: TGTGCCAGCAGCTCAGAGGACAGAGCGAATGGCTACACCTTC. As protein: CASSSEDRANGYTF.

CDR3 in DNA: TGTGCCAGCAGTTTGGGACTAGCGGGTTACGAGCAGTACTTC. Its translation is CASSLGLAGYEQYF. The chain couples TRBV6-5 to TRBJ2-7; 12 bases fit TRBD2. Germline lookup yields CDR1 MNHEY and CDR2 SVGAGI. The CDR3 is made up of 14 amino acids. J lost 4 bases, V lost 4 bases, and 2 bases had no gene match.